The present T cell receptor (beta chain) was sequenced within a study of Graves' ophthalmopathy and Graves' hyperthyroidism. Study details: Where ophthalmopathy was absent within 18 months of follow-up, hyperthyroidism was stable.

If patients had other autoimmune diseases, uncontrolled infections, pregnancy or lactation, they were excluded. General study results and limits: A 13-signature model separated ophthalmopathy from stable hyperthyroidism, reaching approximately 88% sensitivity and roughly 81% specificity cross-validated. A majority of expanded thyroid clonotypes exceeding 0.001 frequency were likewise present in blood.

From RNA, the CDR3 regions of TCR beta chains were amplified and sequenced. An initial RT-PCR round employing HTBI primers preceded a second-round multiplex PCR. TCRdb redid the calling of the multiplex PCR reads with MiXCR, one entry per CDR3 protein. The data contain 900,000 to 1,200,000 distinct CDR3 sequences, less than 45% of them singletons. This clonotype appeared many times. Its target is unknown. This sequence originates from an adult man with Graves' hyperthyroidism. The source material was peripheral blood or thyroid tissue (not recorded which).

CDR3 residues: CSVQEGQKPYEQYF. CDR3 DNA: TGCAGCGTCCAAGAGGGACAGAAACCCTACGAGCAGTACTTC. This chain joins TRBV29-1 and TRBJ2-7; 7 bases fit TRBD1. The CDR3 runs to 14 residues. Germline CDR1 and CDR2: SQVTM and ANQGSEA. V trimming: 6 bases; J trimming: 2 bases; junction bases outside the gene matches: 10.